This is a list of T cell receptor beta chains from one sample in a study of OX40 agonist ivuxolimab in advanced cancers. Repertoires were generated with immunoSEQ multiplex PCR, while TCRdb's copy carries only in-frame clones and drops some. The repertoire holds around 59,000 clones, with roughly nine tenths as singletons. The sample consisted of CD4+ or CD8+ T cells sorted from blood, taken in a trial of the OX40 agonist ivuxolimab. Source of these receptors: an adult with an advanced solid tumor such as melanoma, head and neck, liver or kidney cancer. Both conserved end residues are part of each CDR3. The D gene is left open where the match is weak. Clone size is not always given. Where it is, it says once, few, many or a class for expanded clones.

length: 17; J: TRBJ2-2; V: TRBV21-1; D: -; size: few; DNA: TGTGCCAGCAGCAAAAGGTGGCTAGCGGGAGAGGGCGGGGAGCTGTTTTTT; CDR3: CASSKRWLAGEGGELFF
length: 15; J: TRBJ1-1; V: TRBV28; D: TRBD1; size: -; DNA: TGTGCCAGCAGTTCCGGGACAGGGGTTGACACTGAAGCTTTCTTT; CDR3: CASSSGTGVDTEAFF
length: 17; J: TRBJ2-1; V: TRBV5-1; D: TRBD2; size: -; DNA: TGCGCCAGCAGCCAGGCGGCTAGCGGGAACTCCTACAATGAGCAGTTCTTC; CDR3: CASSQAASGNSYNEQFF
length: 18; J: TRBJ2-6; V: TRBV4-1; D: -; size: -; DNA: TGCGCCAGCAGCCCCCACGGCAACCGGGCCTCGGGGGCCAACGTCCTGACTTTC; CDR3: CASSPHGNRASGANVLTF
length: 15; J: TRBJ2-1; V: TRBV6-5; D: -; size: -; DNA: TGTGCCAGCAGGCTCACAGGAAGTTTTTACAATGAGCAGTTCTTC; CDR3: CASRLTGSFYNEQFF
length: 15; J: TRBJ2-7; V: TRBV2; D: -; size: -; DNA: TGTGCCAGCAGTGAGACGGGAGTCTTCTCCTACGAGCAGTACTTC; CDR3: CASSETGVFSYEQYF
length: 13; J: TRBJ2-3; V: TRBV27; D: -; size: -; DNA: TGTGCCAGCAGGGACGGGGGCACAGATACGCAGTATTTT; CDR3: CASRDGGTDTQYF
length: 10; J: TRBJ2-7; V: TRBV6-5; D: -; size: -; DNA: TGTGCCAGCAGTGGTTACGAGCAGTACTTC; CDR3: CASSGYEQYF
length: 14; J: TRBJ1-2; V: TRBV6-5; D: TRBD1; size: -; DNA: TGTGCCAGCAGTTATTCCGGGACAGGGCATGGCTACACCTTC; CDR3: CASSYSGTGHGYTF
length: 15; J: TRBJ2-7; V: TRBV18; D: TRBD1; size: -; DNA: TGTGCCAGCTATCCTACAGGGGCCCCGGTGGAGGAGCAGTACTTC; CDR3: CASYPTGAPVEEQYF
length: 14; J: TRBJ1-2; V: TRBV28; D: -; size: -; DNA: TGTGCCAGCAGTTTTGAGAAAGAGGTCTATGGCTACACCTTC; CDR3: CASSFEKEVYGYTF
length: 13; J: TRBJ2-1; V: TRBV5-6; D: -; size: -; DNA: TGTGCCAGCAGCTCTTCGGGCGTCAATGAGCAGTTCTTC; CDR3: CASSSSGVNEQFF
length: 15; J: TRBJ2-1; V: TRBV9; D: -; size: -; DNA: TGTGCCAGCAGCGTAGTGGGGCAGGGGCTCAATGAGCAGTTCTTC; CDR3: CASSVVGQGLNEQFF
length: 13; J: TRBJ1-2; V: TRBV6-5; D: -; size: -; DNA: TGTGCCAGCTCCCAATCGGGTTGGAATGGCTACACCTTC; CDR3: CASSQSGWNGYTF
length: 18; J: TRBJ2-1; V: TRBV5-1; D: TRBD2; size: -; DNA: TGCGCCAGCAGCTCGCCAGGGACTAGCGGGGGCTCCTACAATGAGCAGTTCTTC; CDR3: CASSSPGTSGGSYNEQFF
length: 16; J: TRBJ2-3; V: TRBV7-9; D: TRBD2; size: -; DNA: TGTGCCAGCAGCTCATCAGGACTAGCGGGAGTAGATACGCAGTATTTT; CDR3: CASSSSGLAGVDTQYF